Given below is one T cell receptor beta chain in context. Its antigen remains unknown. This CDR3 spans 15 amino acids. V dropped 7 bases and J dropped 0 bases, with 10 bases sitting between them. Germline V gene data show CDR1 as SNHLY and CDR2 as FYNNEI. Treatment given: oral pan-JAK inhibitor, 5-10 mg twice daily. The source of the sample is a study of CD8+ T cells in alopecia areata. Study at large: A regimen of oral tofacitinib, 5 to 10 mg twice daily, was given to treated patients. Affected scalp percentage determined the severity score of treated patients. Findings and caveats of the study: Scalp lesions, especially in alopecia totalis/universalis, had higher clonality than normal scalp.

Following RNA extraction, reverse transcription yielded cDNA that acted as the sequencing template. TCRdb's copy holds only in-frame clones and misses some; the assay was immunoSEQ multiplex PCR. The sample holds 200,000 to 250,000 clones; 64% are singletons and the top ten take 4.2%. Source: CD4+ T cells sorted from blood, taken at week 4, from a patient treated with tofacitinib. J is TRBJ1-6 and V is TRBV2, with D possibly being TRBD1 (5 bases). The sequence came from a human donor with alopecia areata. The DNA for the CDR3 is TGTGCCAGCACCCTCGGGGGCTCCTATAATTCACCCCTCCACTTT. Its translation: CASTLGGSYNSPLHF.